This T cell receptor beta chain was identified during a study of blood T cell repertoires in COVID-19. Turning to the study itself: Acute-phase and convalescent COVID-19 samples originated in the United States, Italy and Spain.

Looked up from germline, CDR1 is MNHEY and CDR2 is SVGEGT. The length of the CDR3 is 16 residues. The V segment lost 6 bases and the J segment 2 bases; nucleotides outside the gene matches: 13. The table lists this clone with a few counts. The repertoire was sequenced with immunoSEQ multiplex PCR; TCRdb's copy has only in-frame clones and lacks some. Among some 200,000 clones listed, approximately 87% were seen once. This chain connects TRBV6-2 or TRBV6-3 to TRBJ2-7, with TRBD1 identical over 7 bases. The TCR originated in a woman younger than 35 who had recovered from COVID-19. The source material was peripheral blood. CDR3 coding DNA: TGTGCCAGCAGCCGCCGCGGACAGGCCTCAACCTACGAGCAGTACTTC. Translation: CASSRRGQASTYEQYF.